This T cell receptor (beta chain) was profiled in a study of PD-1 and CTLA-4 blockade in melanoma. TCRdb keeps only in-frame clones here, not all; method: immunoSEQ multiplex PCR. The sample lists about 32,000 clones, about 87% occurring once. CDR1 LGHNA and CDR2 YSLEER come from the germline V gene. CDR3 length: 13 residues. The V and J ends lost 1 base and 5 bases respectively, with 8 bases between them. Sequences were derived from CD8+ T cells from peripheral blood, sampled from a patient given anti-PD-1 treatment. This TCR was sampled from a human donor with melanoma. This chain links TRBV4-3 with TRBJ2-5; no reliable D call. The CDR3 here is CASSQGLGETQYF. For the CDR3, the DNA is TGCGCCAGCAGCCAAGGGCTCGGCGAGACCCAGTACTTC.